The sequence of this T cell receptor beta chain was determined in a study of regulatory T cells in long-lasting Graves disease (dated by TCRdb to about 2021). Broadly, across the study: Persistent Graves' disease meant more than 5 years of antithyroid drug treatment with TSH receptor autoantibodies that stayed positive. Persistent Graves' disease patients were compared with newly diagnosed Graves' disease patients by peripheral blood TCR sequencing and RNA sequencing. The study took place in China and was registered as a clinical trial. A total of about 33 samples were covered by TCR sequencing, comprising about 13 persistent and roughly 20 newly diagnosed Graves' disease patients. On average, persistent Graves' disease patients in the clinical cohort had been on antithyroid drugs for around 9.5 years. Findings and caveats that apply to the study as a whole: Preferential use of TRBV28, TRBJ1-2 and TRBJ2-5 was observed in persistent disease, whereas TRBV20-1 and TRBJ2-1 were favored in newly diagnosed disease. The small sample size was acknowledged by the authors as a limitation that may reduce accuracy. Persistent patients shared more public clonotypes among themselves (approximately 2,500) than newly diagnosed patients did (more than 950). Persistent Graves' disease patients showed lower TCR Shannon entropy and fewer highly expanded clones than newly diagnosed patients, suggesting clonal expansion. Because the primary lesion, thyroid tissue, could not be accessed, the study looked at peripheral blood alone. Only the TCR beta chain was sequenced and analyzed.

This clonotype occurred many times. Its antigen is unknown. No clone much larger than this one lies a single base away; base qualities are absent. Libraries came from multiplex PCR. TCRdb shows the sequencer as Illumina HiSeq 4000. CDR3 regions were amplified by Arm-PCR with iRepertoire HTBI primers to construct TCR beta libraries. Before sequencing, the PCR products underwent gel purification. The study's own analysis went as follows. A total of 62 TRBV and 14 TRBJ segments were identified across samples and were used for gene usage analysis of CDR3 amino acid clonotypes. COPE and FqMerger were used to merge the filtered high-quality paired reads into contigs. BLAST was used to align contigs to the IMGT TRBV, TRBD and TRBJ reference genes, and CDR3 was defined following IMGT. Highly expanded clones were defined as clonotypes with a frequency above 0.1%. Shannon entropy was used to measure repertoire diversity, and the Gini coefficient was used to measure V-J evenness. Public clonotypes were defined as clonotypes shared by more than one individual. TCRdb passed the public sequencing reads through fastp at Q25 and MiXCR, retaining productive beta sequences. CDR3 protein sequences are deduplicated, and each keeps its most common genes and DNA. For this entry, the V and J calls and clone size follow TCRdb and not the study's own pipeline. Here the sample has 400,000 to 500,000 distinct CDR3 sequences; around a fifth occur a single time. The ten largest make up around 15% of the sample.

CDR3 length: 13 amino acids, cysteine to phenylalanine. The entry retains the CDR3 DNA only, 39 bases that are in frame from base 1. Between the V and J ends, shortened by 4 bases and 0 bases respectively, the junction contains 7 bases. The CDR1 and CDR2 encoded by the germline V gene (reference sequence) are DFQATT and SNEGSKA. Sample time point, as interpreted from the label and publication: persistent/refractory GD, antithyroid drugs over 5 years with positive TRAb. For both TCR sequencing and RNA sequencing, RNA was extracted from PBMCs in TRIzol. The diagnosis of Graves' disease followed American Thyroid Association guidelines. The patients came from an endocrinology department in Xi'an, China. Each patient gave approximately 8.8 milliliters of peripheral blood, collected in an EDTA anticoagulant tube. Ficoll Paque Plus density gradient separation was used to isolate PBMCs, and no additional T cell sorting was done. An Agilent 2100 Bioanalyzer and agarose gel were used to check RNA quality, and a NanoDrop 2000 was used to measure RNA concentration.

The TCR sequence derives from a female donor with Graves disease. The specimen was peripheral blood mononuclear cells (PBMCs), collected when the disease was refractory, from a patient treated with antithyroid drugs. This chain joins TRBV20-1 to TRBJ1-3, with an unclear D gene assignment. The DNA sequence is as follows: TGCAGTGCTAAGCTGGGCTCTGGAAACACCATATATTTT. Its protein reads: CSAKLGSGNTIYF.